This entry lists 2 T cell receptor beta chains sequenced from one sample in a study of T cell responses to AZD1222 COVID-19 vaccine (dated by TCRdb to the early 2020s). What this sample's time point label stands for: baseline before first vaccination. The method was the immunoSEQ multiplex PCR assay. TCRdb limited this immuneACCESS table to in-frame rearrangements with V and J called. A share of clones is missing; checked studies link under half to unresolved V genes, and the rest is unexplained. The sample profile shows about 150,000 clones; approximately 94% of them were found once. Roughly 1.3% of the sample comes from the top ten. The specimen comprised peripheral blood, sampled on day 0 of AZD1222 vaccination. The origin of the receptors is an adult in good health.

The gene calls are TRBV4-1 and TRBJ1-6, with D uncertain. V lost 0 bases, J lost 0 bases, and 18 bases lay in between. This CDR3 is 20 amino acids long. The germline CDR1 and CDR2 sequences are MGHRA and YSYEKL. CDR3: CASSQDLVPDLNSYNSPLHF. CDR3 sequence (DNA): TGCGCCAGCAGCCAAGATCTCGTACCAGACCTGAACTCCTATAATTCACCCCTCCACTTT.

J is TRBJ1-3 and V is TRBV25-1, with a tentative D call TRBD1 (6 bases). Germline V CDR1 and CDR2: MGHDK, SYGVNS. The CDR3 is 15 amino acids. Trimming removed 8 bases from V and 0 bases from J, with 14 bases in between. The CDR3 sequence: CASGKGQLSGNTIYF. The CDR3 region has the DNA TGTGCCAGCGGAAAGGGACAACTCTCTGGAAACACCATATATTTT.